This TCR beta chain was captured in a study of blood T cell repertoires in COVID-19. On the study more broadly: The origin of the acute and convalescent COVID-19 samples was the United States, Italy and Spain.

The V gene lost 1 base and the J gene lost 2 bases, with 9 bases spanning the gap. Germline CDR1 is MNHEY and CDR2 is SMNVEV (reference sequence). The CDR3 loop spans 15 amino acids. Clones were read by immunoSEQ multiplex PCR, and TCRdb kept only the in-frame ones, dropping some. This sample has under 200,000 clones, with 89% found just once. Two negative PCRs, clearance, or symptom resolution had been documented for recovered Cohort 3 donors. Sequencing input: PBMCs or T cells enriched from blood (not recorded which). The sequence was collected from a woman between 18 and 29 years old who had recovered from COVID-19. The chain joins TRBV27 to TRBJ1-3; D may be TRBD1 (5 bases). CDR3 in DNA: TGTGCCAGCAGTTTATATGGGGGGACTGGAAACACCATATATTTT. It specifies CASSLYGGTGNTIYF.